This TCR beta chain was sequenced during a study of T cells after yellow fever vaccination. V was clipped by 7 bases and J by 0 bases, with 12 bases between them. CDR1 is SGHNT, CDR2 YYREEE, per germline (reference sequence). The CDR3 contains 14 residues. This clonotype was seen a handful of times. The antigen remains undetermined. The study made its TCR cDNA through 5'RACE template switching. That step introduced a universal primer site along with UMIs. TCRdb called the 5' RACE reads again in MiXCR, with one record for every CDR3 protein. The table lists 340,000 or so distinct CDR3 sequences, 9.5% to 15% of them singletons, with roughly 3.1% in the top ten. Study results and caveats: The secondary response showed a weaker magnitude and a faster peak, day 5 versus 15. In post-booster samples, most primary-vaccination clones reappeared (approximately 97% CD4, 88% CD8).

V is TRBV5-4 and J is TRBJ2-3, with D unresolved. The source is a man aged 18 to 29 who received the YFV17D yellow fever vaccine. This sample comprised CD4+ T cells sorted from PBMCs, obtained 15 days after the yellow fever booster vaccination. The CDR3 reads CASQTPSSTDTQYF. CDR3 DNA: TGTGCCAGCCAGACACCATCTAGCACAGATACGCAGTATTTT. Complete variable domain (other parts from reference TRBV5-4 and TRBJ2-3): ETGVTQSPTHLIKTRGQQVTLRCSSQSGHNTVSWYQQALGQGPQFIFQYYREEENGRGNFPPRFSGLQFPNYSSELNVNALELDDSALYLCASQTPSSTDTQYFGPGTRLTVL.